The sequence of this T cell receptor (beta chain) was determined in a study of a mutant IDH1 vaccine in newly diagnosed glioma. Study-level information: With temozolomide cycles, or 4-6 weeks after radiotherapy alone, vaccination was started. V12 fell at week 35 and V13, the study end, at week 47. Study conclusions and caveats: Immune responses induced by the vaccine were seen in roughly 93% of patients, spanning multiple MHC alleles.

Produced via immunoSEQ multiplex PCR; TCRdb's table is partial and in-frame only. The sample contains roughly 86,000 clones, about 81% of which appear only once. The V and J ends lost 5 bases and 0 bases respectively, with 22 bases between them. CDR1 is LNHDA and CDR2 is SQIVND in the germline V gene (reference sequence). CDR3 length equals 18 residues. Turning to this clone: Antigen specificity is unknown.

The time point here: week 47, end of study. Alongside topical imiquimod, each dose of vaccine comprised 300 ug of mutant IDH1 20-mer peptide. Each astrocytoma in the donors was new, WHO grade 3 or 4, IDH1-mutant and ATRX-lost. Specimen: PBMCs, collected from a glioma patient whose treatment included an IDH1 peptide vaccine. The chain employs TRBV19 and TRBJ1-2; D might be TRBD1 (5 bases). This receptor was obtained from a man between 35 and 55 years old with glioma. The CDR3 loop is CASSDHPEGPSSNYGYTF. CDR3 in DNA: TGTGCCAGTAGTGACCACCCGGAGGGGCCCTCCTCTAACTATGGCTACACCTTC. The full variable domain, rest sourced from reference TRBV19 and TRBJ1-2, is DGGITQSPKYLFRKEGQNVTLSCEQNLNHDAMYWYRQDPGQGLRLIYYSQIVNDFQKGDIAEGYSVSREKKESFPLTVTSAQKNPTAFYLCASSDHPEGPSSNYGYTFGSGTRLTVV.